These 17 T cell receptor beta chains were all obtained from the same sample, sequenced in a study of spatial heterogeneity in lung cancer. TCRdb reprocessed the 5' RACE reads via MiXCR and lists one record per CDR3 protein. The table shows about 120,000 distinct CDR3 sequences, with 12% occurring only once. This sample's time point: blood at routine non-recurrence follow-up after resection. Whole RNA was taken from tumor, nontumor lung or frozen PBMC; it was then sequenced unsorted. This specimen was PBMCs, taken at follow-up. The source of these receptors is a male donor with early-stage non-small cell lung cancer.

This clonotype was picked up a small number of times. The CDR3 bases are TGTGCCAGCAGTCCGCAGGGTAGACAGCCCCAGCATTTT. Its protein product is CASSPQGRQPQHF. The chain carries TRBV27 and TRBJ1-5, with D possibly TRBD1 on 5 matching bases. The V end was cut by 5 bases, the J end by 7 bases, with 12 bases between. Per germline, CDR1 MNHEY and CDR2 SMNVEV (reference sequence). The CDR3 sequence is 13 residues long.

This clonotype was seen at least ten times. The genes are TRBV6-6 and TRBJ2-1; 10 bases are a match to TRBD1. The CDR3 is 14 residues long. From germline, CDR1 is MNHNY and CDR2 SVGAGI (reference sequence). The ends lost 6 bases at V and 8 bases at J; junction bases unmatched: 7. The chain's CDR3 is CASRPGQGYDEQFF. CDR3 in DNA: TGTGCCAGCAGGCCGGGACAGGGGTATGATGAGCAGTTCTTC.

This clonotype was seen more than once but under ten times. DNA of the CDR3: TGTGCCAGCAGTTTACCGGGACAAGGACCCGGGGAGCTGTTTTTT. Translating gives CASSLPGQGPGELFF. V is TRBV28 and J is TRBJ2-2; D possibly corresponds to TRBD1 (6 bases). Germline values: CDR1 MDHEN, CDR2 SYDVKM. The V gene lost 2 bases and the J gene lost 6 bases, with 13 bases spanning the gap. This CDR3 has 15 residues.

This clonotype was seen only a few times. This chain connects TRBV9 to TRBJ2-7, with D possibly being TRBD2 (5 bases). V lost 1 base, J lost 6 bases, and 14 bases lay in between. Germline CDR1 is SGDLS and CDR2 is YYNGEE. The CDR3 is made up of 14 amino acids. CDR3 residues: CASSVSPLGSEQYF. The CDR3 DNA reads as TGTGCCAGCAGCGTATCCCCTCTGGGGAGCGAGCAGTACTTC.

Ten or more counts support this clonotype. V and J are TRBV20-1 and TRBJ1-1, with no clear D. Germline CDR1 and CDR2: DFQATT and SNEGSKA (reference sequence). Trimming removed 3 bases at V and 0 bases at J, with 14 bases between. The length of the CDR3 is 15 residues. CDR3 residues: CSASPIGRLNTEAFF. For the CDR3, the DNA is TGCAGTGCTAGTCCGATAGGACGGCTGAACACTGAAGCTTTCTTT.

The chain couples TRBV18 to TRBJ2-1; 7 bases are a match to TRBD2. The CDR3 extends over 14 amino acids. V lost 6 bases to trimming and J lost 1 base; unmatched junction nucleotides: 3. Germline V gives CDR1 KGHSH, CDR2 LQKENI. CDR3 region: CASSGEGSYNEQFF. The DNA for the CDR3 is TGTGCCAGCTCCGGGGAGGGATCCTACAATGAGCAGTTCTTC.

The chain recombines TRBV2 with TRBJ1-6; D may be TRBD1 (6 bases). The CDR3 has 15 amino acids. CDR1 is SNHLY, CDR2 FYNNEI, per germline. Trimming left V 5 bases short and J 9 bases short, with 17 bases between. The CDR3 nucleotides are TGTGCCAGCAGTCGGACAGCTGGAAGGGGTTCACCCCTCCACTTT. Its translation: CASSRTAGRGSPLHF.

This clonotype was counted many times. The CDR3 DNA reads TGCGCCAGCAGCCAAGATATGGGCCAGAACACTGAAGCTTTCTTT. Amino acid sequence: CASSQDMGQNTEAFF. This chain links TRBV4-1 with TRBJ1-1; no clear D. The V and J ends lost 0 bases and 1 base respectively, with 9 bases between them. Germline V gene lookup returns CDR1 MGHRA and CDR2 YSYEKL. CDR3 length equals 15 residues.

This clonotype was seen repeatedly, ten times or more. This rearrangement joins TRBV28 to TRBJ2-5, with TRBD1 matching 7 bases. CDR3 size: 15 residues. The V segment lost 3 bases and the J segment 5 bases; nucleotides outside the gene matches: 9. CDR1 is MDHEN, CDR2 SYDVKM, per germline. CDR3 protein: CASSFRGQGDETQYF. The DNA of the CDR3 is TGTGCCAGCAGTTTTAGGGGGCAGGGGGATGAGACCCAGTACTTC.

V and J are TRBV5-1 and TRBJ1-1; 9 bases are shared with TRBD1. The CDR3 is 14 residues long. Trimming removed 0 bases from V and 7 bases from J; junction bases left unmatched: 4. Germline CDR1 is SGHRS and CDR2 is YFSETQ. CDR3 loop: CASSLVTGGDEAFF. DNA for the CDR3: TGCGCCAGCAGCTTGGTAACAGGGGGCGATGAAGCTTTCTTT. Using reference TRBV5-1 and TRBJ1-1 for the parts outside the CDR3, the full variable domain is KAGVTQTPRYLIKTRGQQVTLSCSPISGHRSVSWYQQTPGQGLQFLFEYFSETQRNKGNFPGRFSGRQFSNSRSEMNVSTLELGDSALYLCASSLVTGGDEAFFGQGTRLTVV.

This clonotype was picked up a small number of times. This chain joins TRBV5-4 and TRBJ1-5; 7 bases are shared with TRBD1. The CDR3 sequence is 14 residues long. The V segment lost 4 bases and the J segment 3 bases; nucleotides outside the gene matches: 4. Per the germline V gene, CDR1 is SGHNT and CDR2 is YYREEE (reference sequence). The CDR3, as DNA: TGTGCCAGCAGCCCGGGACAGCACAATCAGCCCCAGCATTTT. This translates into CASSPGQHNQPQHF.

The J gene is TRBJ2-7, the V gene TRBV10-3; possibly TRBD2 for D (6 bases). Trimming pared 3 bases from V and 3 bases from J, leaving 12 bases between. The CDR3 spans 14 residues. Looked up from germline, CDR1 is ENHRY and CDR2 is SYGVKD. The CDR3 is CAISEDMEGYEQYF. The CDR3 DNA reads as TGTGCCATCAGTGAAGATATGGAGGGCTACGAGCAGTACTTC.

This clonotype was recorded many times. CDR3 region: CSVGPRTVDTQYF. The DNA of the CDR3 is TGCAGCGTTGGCCCGAGGACAGTTGATACGCAGTATTTT. The V call is TRBV29-1, the J call TRBJ2-3; TRBD1 might be the D (6 bases). The CDR3 spans 13 residues. CDR1 is SQVTM and CDR2 is ANQGSEA in the germline V gene. V was clipped by 4 bases and J by 6 bases, with 14 bases between them.

The chain recombines TRBV24-1 with TRBJ1-2; 8 bases are shared with TRBD1. The V gene's germline CDR1 is KGHDR and CDR2 SFDVKD. CDR3 length equals 12 residues. V lost 9 bases, J lost 5 bases, and 4 bases stayed unmatched. The CDR3 loop reads CATARQGYGYTF. Written as DNA, the CDR3 is TGTGCCACCGCCAGACAGGGGTATGGCTACACCTTC.

The gene calls are TRBV9 and TRBJ2-2, with 7 bases aligning to TRBD1. Germline values: CDR1 SGDLS, CDR2 YYNGEE. This CDR3 spans 15 amino acids. V dropped 3 bases and J dropped 4; count of bases not matched to a gene: 6. The CDR3 nucleotides are TGTGCCAGCAGCGGGTACTACAGGGGCACCGGGGAGCTGTTTTTT. Its translation is CASSGYYRGTGELFF.

The chain recombines TRBV6-2 or TRBV6-3 with TRBJ1-2, with 8 bases identical to TRBD1. The CDR3 is made up of 14 amino acids. V lost 6 bases and J lost 4; bases outside the gene matches: 7. CDR1 MNHEY and CDR2 SVGEGT come from the germline V gene. In DNA form, the CDR3 reads TGTGCCAGCAGAAGGACAGGGTCGACCTATGGCTACACCTTC. Translating it yields CASRRTGSTYGYTF.

This clonotype occurred a few times. The genes are TRBV11-3 and TRBJ2-5; 10 bases fit TRBD1. Germline values: CDR1 SGHNT, CDR2 YENEEA. Trimming cost V 4 bases and J 4 bases; bases outside gene matches: 6. The CDR3 totals 15 residues. The CDR3 sequence is CASSCDRGRRETQYF. DNA for the CDR3: TGTGCCAGCAGCTGTGACAGGGGGCGGAGAGAGACCCAGTACTTC.